This TCR beta chain was retrieved from a study of shared clonotypes between healthy human individuals (dated by TCRdb to about 2020). Regarding the research as a whole: A couple of women and three men aged 18 to 49 years were included in the cohort. Per donor, three plates each were used for CD4 naive and CD4 memory, two for CD8 naive, and one for CD8 memory. To estimate repertoire size and how much clonotype sharing occurs between individuals, the study deeply sequenced the blood TCR repertoires of roughly 5 healthy adults. Different laboratories and diverse techniques were used to prepare libraries and sequence TCR repertoires, to increase sequencing depth and limit assay-specific biases. Each donor's leukapheresis produced roughly between roughly 0.9 and 9 billion PBMCs. The investigation overall reported the following: Naive subsets generally had larger estimated clonotype richness than memory subsets. Only blood was sampled, and tissue TCR repertoires likely differ from those in blood. Because the study included a small number of donors, the genetic and exposure-history diversity represented was limited. Incomplete sequencing was indicated by rarefaction of sorted-subset datasets, despite the large sequencing depth. Sharing across a handful of donors was observed for about 5% of naive CD4, over 3% of naive CD8, 2.3% of memory CD4, and about 0.38% of memory CD8 clonotypes. Higher generation probabilities were observed for clonotypes shared by all four sorted-subset donors than for non-shared clonotypes. Pairwise subsampling led to the expectation that sequencing depth would affect the degree of clonotype sharing among donors.

Reading the germline V gene (reference sequence) gives CDR1 MNHEY and CDR2 SMNVEV. The junction shows trimming of 8 bases on V and 5 bases on J, plus 18 bases between the germline ends. The CDR3 spans 14 residues, from the cysteine through the phenylalanine. Of the read, only the CDR3 DNA is kept; its 42 bases are in frame from base 1. Comment on this clone: Its antigen has not been determined. Qualities for individual bases were not recorded, and no much larger clone is one base off.

Using the deep immunoSEQ assay, multiplex PCR amplified TCR CDR3 regions from genomic DNA. Genomic DNA extracted from each cell subset was distributed evenly over all wells of several immunoSEQ 96-well plates, and each plate served as one replicate. For sorted subsets, each replicate PCR was loaded with 200 to 250 ng genomic DNA, equivalent to 30,000 to 35,000 T cell genomes. Purified libraries were measured with a Qubit 3.0 fluorometer, size-checked on a Bioanalyzer 2100, and measured again with the KAPA Library Quantification kit. Every immunoSEQ 96-well plate was sequenced on a dedicated single-read 150-cycle Illumina NextSeq 550 flow cell. In the paper's pipeline: Because the immunoSEQ output held only junctional sequences and lacked quality scores, the filtering could not match the filtering applied to full-length reads. To assign V/J genes and CDR3, sequences were annotated against IMGT germline references using PyIR, a Python wrapper for IgBLAST v1.9. Reads with weak V/J assignments (E-value above 1e-6), missing CDR3, stop codons, out-of-frame junctions, or ambiguous translated residues were removed. V3J clonotypes were defined by identical inferred V gene, J gene, and CDR3 amino acid sequence. To compute the percentage overlap between repertoires, the number of shared unique clonotypes was divided by the size of the smaller repertoire. Repertoire richness was assessed with RTK rarefaction, the Chao1 estimator, and Recon v2.1 estimates of unobserved clonotypes. Generation probabilities for all TCRbeta clonotypes obtained by the gDNA method from a handful of donors were computed using OLGA. TCRdb retrieved this table from immuneACCESS and kept in-frame rearrangements only. Not all clones are present; in checked studies, unresolved V genes account for under half, and no reason is known for the remainder. That table furnishes V, J and clone size, whereas the DNA furnished D and trimming. In all, the sample holds about 1,500,000 clones, and about 96% of those were seen once. Together, the top ten hold 1.2% of the sample.

Donors were healthy HIV-negative adults with no recently reported acute infections or vaccinations. Only Caucasian adults living in Nashville, Tennessee, USA were represented among the donors. CD4+ T cells were enriched by magnetic negative selection; naive cells were then positively selected on CD45RA, and the negative fraction formed the memory subset. Blood was obtained by leukapheresis, after which PBMCs were separated by Ficoll-Histopaque density gradient centrifugation and cryopreserved in liquid nitrogen vapor phase. Analytical flow cytometry was used to check the purity and quantity of every magnetically sorted T cell population. Genomic DNA was isolated from each sorted fraction and quantified by UV absorbance on a Nanodrop 2000c.

This sequence originates from a man aged 25-45 years in good health. Recombination connected TRBV27 to TRBJ1-1, with TRBD1 as a weak D call on 5 bases. What was sequenced was naive CD4+ T cells sorted from blood. Read against the paper, the sample's cell subset or site label means: CD45RA+ positively selected. The nucleotide sequence reads as follows: TGTGCCAGCCAGGTAGTAGCTGGGGGAACTGAAGCTTTCTTT. Its translation reads: CASQVVAGGTEAFF.